The clone carrying this TCR beta chain was seen once. Its matching antigen is unknown. This CDR3 is 15 amino acids long. Germline loops: CDR1 LNHDA, CDR2 SQIVND (reference sequence). V was clipped by 0 bases and J by 2 bases; unmatched bases: 1. The data were produced by immunoSEQ multiplex PCR, yet TCRdb's version contains in-frame clones alone and is incomplete. In the table there are just under 65,000 clones, less than 80% of which are singletons. The data are from a study of vaccination effects on CD4 cells after COVID-19. Sequencing in the ViraFEST assay came after antigen-specific CD4+ T cells had been expanded with viral peptide pools, which were used to stimulate PBMC. Following a 10-day culture, CD4+ T cells were purified. None of the vaccinated had previously contracted SARS-CoV-2, and their nucleocapsid antibodies tested negative.

This specimen was CD4+ T cells from PBMCs cultured with HCoV-OC43 spike peptides, taken before COVID-19 vaccination. The subset is: HCoV-OC43 spike overlapping peptide pool stimulation. This chain connects TRBV19 to TRBJ2-1; 7 bases fit TRBD2. This receptor was taken from a human donor who received a COVID-19 vaccine. CDR3 region: CASSIDGGAYNEQFF. As DNA, the CDR3 is TGTGCCAGTAGTATAGATGGGGGGGCCTACAATGAGCAGTTCTTC.